This T cell receptor (beta chain) is from a study of identical twins. Study-level findings and limits: Those out-of-frame alpha sequences shared by twins showed an excess of low generation probability. Abundant beta clonotypes from cord blood bore fewer insertions; memory repertoires lacked this pattern.

This clonotype was counted only a few times. The antigen is not known. Germline CDR1 reads SEHNR; CDR2 reads FQNEAQ (reference sequence). The V gene lost 5 bases and the J gene lost 2 bases, with 12 bases spanning the gap. The CDR3 runs 14 residues. One entry per CDR3 protein results from TCRdb running MiXCR on the 5' RACE reads. The table records fewer than 650,000 distinct CDR3 sequences, less than 9% of them present only once. These data were also filed under a second study, of yellow fever vaccine responses in identical twins.

This rearrangement joins TRBV7-9 to TRBJ1-2; possible D gene TRBD1, 6 bases. The receptor comes from a woman aged 18-29 years in good health. The sample consisted of PBMCs. Written as DNA, the CDR3 is TGTGCCAGCAGCGATAACACAGGGAACTATGGCTACACCTTC. The encoded protein is CASSDNTGNYGYTF.